The next 3 T cell receptor beta chains were all read from a single sample in a study of blood T cell repertoires in COVID-19. Measured with immunoSEQ multiplex PCR; TCRdb has only the in-frame clones, and not every one. The table includes about 73,000 clones, nearly 85% detected once. The specimen was peripheral blood. Receptors were obtained from a woman in her sixties with acute or convalescent COVID-19.

This rearrangement joins TRBV30 to TRBJ1-6; D is unresolved. Germline V gene sequence: CDR1 GTSNPN, CDR2 SVGIG (reference sequence). V was cut by 5 bases and J by 7 bases, with 15 bases left in between. This CDR3 spans 14 amino acids. In DNA, the CDR3 is TGTGCCTGGCGAGTCTCGCACGCAAATTCACCCCTCCACTTT. It encodes CAWRVSHANSPLHF.

The chain uses TRBV4-1 and TRBJ2-5, with D maybe TRBD1 (6 bases). Germline V gene sequence: CDR1 MGHRA, CDR2 YSYEKL. The CDR3 sequence is 18 residues long. The V gene lost 0 bases and the J gene lost 0 bases, with 17 bases spanning the gap. CDR3 coding DNA: TGCGCCAGCAGCCAAGAGAGATTGCAGGGGCAGTACCAAGAGACCCAGTACTTC. Its translation is CASSQERLQGQYQETQYF.

This clone was detected only once. The rearrangement links TRBV23-1 to TRBJ1-2, with 8 bases lining up with TRBD1. TRBV23-1 is given ORF status, its function remaining uncertain. The CDR3 has 17 amino acids. The J segment lost 2 bases and the V segment lost 1 base, leaving 9 bases of the junction unmatched. The CDR3 coding sequence is TGCGCCAGCAGTCAATGGGGGAACAGGGGGATGAACTATGGCTACACCTTC. It specifies CASSQWGNRGMNYGYTF.